The clone carrying this T cell receptor beta chain was observed at least ten times. The data stem from a study of T cells in Graves' hyperthyroidism and ophthalmopathy. A sample of blood taken at first hyperthyroidism diagnosis preceded any ophthalmopathy symptoms. RNA transcripts provided the source from which TCR beta CDR3 regions were amplified. A first-round RT-PCR of the TCR CDR3 used the HTBI primer set. TCRdb itself ran the multiplex PCR reads through MiXCR, one entry per CDR3 protein. Of under 300,000 distinct CDR3 sequences in the sample, about 15% were seen once. The clonotype was recovered from a woman in her forties or fifties with Graves' hyperthyroidism that later progressed to Graves' ophthalmopathy. What was sequenced was blood.

The CDR3 reads CASSLGQGYYTQYF. In nucleotides, the CDR3 is TGTGCCAGCAGTTTAGGACAGGGTTACTATACGCAGTATTTT. The V call is TRBV12-3 or TRBV12-4, the J call TRBJ2-3; 7 positions match TRBD1. The CDR3 spans 14 residues. Germline trimming cut 1 base from V and 7 bases from J; bases unmatched to any gene: 5.